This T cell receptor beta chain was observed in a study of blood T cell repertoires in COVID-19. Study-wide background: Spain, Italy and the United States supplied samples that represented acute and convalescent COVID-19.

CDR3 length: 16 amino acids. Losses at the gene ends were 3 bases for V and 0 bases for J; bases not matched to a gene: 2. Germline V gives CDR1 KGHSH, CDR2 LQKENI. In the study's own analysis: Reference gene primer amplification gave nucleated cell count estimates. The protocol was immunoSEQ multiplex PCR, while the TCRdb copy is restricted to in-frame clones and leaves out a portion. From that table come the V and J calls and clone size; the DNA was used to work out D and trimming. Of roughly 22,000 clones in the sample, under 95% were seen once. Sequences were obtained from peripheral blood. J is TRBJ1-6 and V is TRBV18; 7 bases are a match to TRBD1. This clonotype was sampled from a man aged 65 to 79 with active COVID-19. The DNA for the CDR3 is TGTGCCAGCTCACCGGACAGGAGCTCCTATAATTCACCCCTCCACTTT. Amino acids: CASSPDRSSYNSPLHF.